This T cell receptor beta chain was profiled in a study of PD-L1 blockade in urothelial cancer. Stated time point: pretreatment peripheral blood. Pretreatment sampling and on-treatment sampling together yielded between 1 and 8 samples for each patient. Sequencing used immunoSEQ multiplex PCR; TCRdb keeps in-frame clones, though not all of them. The sample shows 50,000 to 55,000 clones, 86% of them seen only once. The source of this sequence is a man in his 60s with urothelial cancer. This material consisted of PBMCs, taken around atezolizumab (anti-PD-L1) treatment.

The CDR3 DNA is TGTGCCAGCGATGGAGGGAATGAGCAGTTCTTC. Its protein is CASDGGNEQFF. The V call is TRBV2, the J call TRBJ2-1; a possible D gene is TRBD2 (6 bases). CDR3 length equals 11 residues. Trimming left V 8 bases short and J 7 bases short, with 9 bases between. Germline lookup yields CDR1 SNHLY and CDR2 FYNNEI. Combining the CDR3 with reference TRBV2 and TRBJ2-1 gives the whole variable domain EPEVTQTPSHQVTQMGQEVILRCVPISNHLYFYWYRQILGQKVEFLVSFYNNEISEKSEIFDDQFSVERPDGSNFTLKIRSTKLEDSAMYFCASDGGNEQFFGPGTRLTVL.